These 9 T cell receptor beta chains originate from one sample sequenced in a study of neurological immune-mediated disorders. TCRdb reprocessed the 5' RACE reads via MiXCR and lists one record per CDR3 protein. Among about 44,000 distinct CDR3 sequences, 20% to 25% were seen once, and the ten largest hold roughly 4.7%. As for time point: technical triplicate 3. Specimen: PBMCs. These receptors all stem from a man aged 60-69 years with HTLV-1-associated myelopathy (HAM/TSP).

This clonotype was observed a single time. The chain combines TRBV20-1 with TRBJ1-1, with TRBD1 matching over 10 bases. CDR1 is DFQATT, CDR2 SNEGSKA, per germline (reference sequence). This CDR3 comprises 17 residues. Trimming removed 0 bases from V and 4 bases from J; junction bases left unmatched: 11. CDR3 bases: TGCAGTGCTAGAGATCGGTTAGGACAGGGGGACGGCACTGAAGCTTTCTTT. Translation: CSARDRLGQGDGTEAFF.

This clonotype was picked up many times. The genes are TRBV7-9 and TRBJ2-1, with D perhaps TRBD2 (5 bases). V lost 1 base to trimming and J lost 4 bases, with 11 bases between them. Germline V CDR1 and CDR2: SEHNR, FQNEAQ (reference sequence). The CDR3 is 15 residues long. CDR3 region: CASSLVMGEYNEQFF. Written as DNA, the CDR3 is TGTGCCAGCAGCTTAGTTATGGGAGAATACAATGAGCAGTTCTTC.

This clonotype was recorded at least ten times. This rearrangement joins TRBV5-1 to TRBJ2-1; no reliable D call. V gave up 4 bases and J gave up 6 bases, with 23 bases separating them. The CDR3 is made up of 17 amino acids. Germline loops: CDR1 SGHRS, CDR2 YFSETQ. The CDR3 DNA is TGCGCCAGCAGCCAGCACCCACCTGGAAGTCCCACCAATGAGCAGTTCTTC. Its protein product is CASSQHPPGSPTNEQFF.

At least ten counts were recorded for this clonotype. The chain carries TRBV6-6 and TRBJ1-6; D is perhaps TRBD1 (5 bases). The CDR3 loop spans 15 amino acids. The germline V gene encodes CDR1 MNHNY and CDR2 SVGAGI (reference sequence). V shed 4 bases and J shed 9 bases, with 16 bases lying between them. The CDR3, as DNA: TGTGCCAGCAGTTCCGGGGCAATGGTGGGTTCACCCCTCCACTTT. It specifies CASSSGAMVGSPLHF.

This clonotype came up many times. The V and J genes are TRBV20-1 and TRBJ1-6, with 8 bases lining up with TRBD1. Germline loops: CDR1 DFQATT, CDR2 SNEGSKA (reference sequence). V was pared by 5 bases and J by 8 bases, with 8 bases of the junction left unmatched. The CDR3 extends over 14 amino acids. Here the CDR3 DNA reads TGCAGTGCTGGGGCCGGGACAGGCCATTCACCCCTCCACTTT. Protein sequence: CSAGAGTGHSPLHF.

In this sample, this clonotype turned up once. Compared with germline, one end of the junction differs, possibly owing to a read error. V is TRBV5-1 and J is TRBJ1-5; D remains unclear. The CDR3 has 14 amino acids. Germline CDR1 and CDR2: SGHRS and YFSETQ. The CDR3 DNA follows: TGCGCCAGCAGGGGCCGGGTTTGCAATGAGCCCCAGCATTTT. This translates into CASRGRVCNEPQHF.

This clonotype was recorded many times. This sequence joins TRBV4-1 and TRBJ1-1; D perhaps matches TRBD1 (6 bases). V lost 0 bases and J 0 bases, leaving 11 bases between the germline ends. CDR3 length equals 16 residues. Germline CDR1 reads MGHRA; CDR2 reads YSYEKL. CDR3 region: CASSQDSRGLNTEAFF. The DNA of the CDR3 is TGCGCCAGCAGCCAAGATTCGCGGGGGCTGAACACTGAAGCTTTCTTT.

This clonotype has a single count. The chain combines TRBV3-1 with TRBJ2-1; tentative D call: TRBD2 (7 bases). Germline values: CDR1 LGHDT, CDR2 YNNKEL (reference sequence). This CDR3 contains 16 residues. V was shortened by 1 base and J by 2 bases, with 12 bases between the two germline ends. CDR3: CASSQVGGATYNEQFF. The CDR3, as DNA: TGTGCCAGCAGCCAAGTAGGGGGGGCTACCTACAATGAGCAGTTCTTC.

This clonotype was found many times. The CDR3: CASSLASGRPGYEQYF. CDR3 DNA: TGTGCCAGCAGCTTGGCCAGCGGGAGGCCCGGCTACGAGCAGTACTTC. The chain employs TRBV7-6 and TRBJ2-7; 9 bases agree with TRBD2. From germline, CDR1 is SGHVS and CDR2 FNYEAQ. The CDR3 is made up of 16 amino acids. J lost 3 bases, V lost 3 bases, and 9 bases had no gene match.